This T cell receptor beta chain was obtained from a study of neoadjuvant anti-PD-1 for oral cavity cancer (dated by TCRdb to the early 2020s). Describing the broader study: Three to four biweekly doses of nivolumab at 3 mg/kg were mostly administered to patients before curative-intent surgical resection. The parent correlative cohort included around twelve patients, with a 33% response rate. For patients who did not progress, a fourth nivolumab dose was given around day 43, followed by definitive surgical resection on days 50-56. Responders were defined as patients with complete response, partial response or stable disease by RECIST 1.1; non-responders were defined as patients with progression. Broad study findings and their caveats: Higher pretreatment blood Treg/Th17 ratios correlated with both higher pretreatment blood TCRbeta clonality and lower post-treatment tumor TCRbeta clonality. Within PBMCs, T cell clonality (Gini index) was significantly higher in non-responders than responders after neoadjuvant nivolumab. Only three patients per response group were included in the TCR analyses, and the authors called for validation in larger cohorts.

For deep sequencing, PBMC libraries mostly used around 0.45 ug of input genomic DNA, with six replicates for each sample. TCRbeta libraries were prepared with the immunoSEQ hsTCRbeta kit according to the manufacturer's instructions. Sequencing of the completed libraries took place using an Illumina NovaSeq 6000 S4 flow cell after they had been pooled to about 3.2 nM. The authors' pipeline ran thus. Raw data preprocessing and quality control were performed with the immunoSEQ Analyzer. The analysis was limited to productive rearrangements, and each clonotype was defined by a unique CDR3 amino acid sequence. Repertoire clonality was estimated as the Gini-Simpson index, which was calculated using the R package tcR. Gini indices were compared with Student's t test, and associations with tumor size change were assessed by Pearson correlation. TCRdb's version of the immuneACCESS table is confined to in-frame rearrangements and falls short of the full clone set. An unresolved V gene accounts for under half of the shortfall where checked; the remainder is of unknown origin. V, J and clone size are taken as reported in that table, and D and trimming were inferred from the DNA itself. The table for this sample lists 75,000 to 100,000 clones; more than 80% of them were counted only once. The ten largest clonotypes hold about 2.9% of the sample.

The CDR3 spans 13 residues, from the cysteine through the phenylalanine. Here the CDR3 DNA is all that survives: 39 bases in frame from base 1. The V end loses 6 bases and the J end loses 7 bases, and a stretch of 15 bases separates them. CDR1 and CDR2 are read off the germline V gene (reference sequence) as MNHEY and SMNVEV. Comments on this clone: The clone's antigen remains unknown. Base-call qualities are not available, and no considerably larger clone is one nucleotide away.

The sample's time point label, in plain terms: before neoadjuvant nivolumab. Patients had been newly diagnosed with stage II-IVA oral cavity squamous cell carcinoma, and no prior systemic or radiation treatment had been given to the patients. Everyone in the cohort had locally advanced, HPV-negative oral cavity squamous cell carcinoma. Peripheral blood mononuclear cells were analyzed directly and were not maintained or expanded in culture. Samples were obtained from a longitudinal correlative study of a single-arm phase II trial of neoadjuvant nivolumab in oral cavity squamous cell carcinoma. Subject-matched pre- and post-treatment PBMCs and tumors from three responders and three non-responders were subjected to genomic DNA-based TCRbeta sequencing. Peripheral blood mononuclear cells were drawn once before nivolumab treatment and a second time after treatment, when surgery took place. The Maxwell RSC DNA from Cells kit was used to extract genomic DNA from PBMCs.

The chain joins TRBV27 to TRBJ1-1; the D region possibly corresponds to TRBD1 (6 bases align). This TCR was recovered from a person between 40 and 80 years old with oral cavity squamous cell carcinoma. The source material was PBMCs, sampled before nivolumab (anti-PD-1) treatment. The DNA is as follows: TGTGCCAGCAGACAAACAGGGAGGGGTGAAGCTTTCTTT. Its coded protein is CASRQTGRGEAFF.